These T cell receptor beta chains were read from a single sample in a study of blood T cell repertoires in COVID-19. Produced via immunoSEQ multiplex PCR; TCRdb's table is partial and in-frame only. The data hold 180,000 or so clones, with 87% observed a single time. The material sequenced was peripheral blood. These receptors were obtained from a man aged 40-49 years with active or convalescent COVID-19. Each CDR3 is given with its conserved first and last residue. D genes are given only for firm matches. Not every row has a clone size; where given, it reads once, few, many or a size class.

size: NA
V: TRBV5-1
D: TRBD1
J: TRBJ2-2
CDR3: CASQGAANTGELFF
DNA: TGCGCCAGCCAGGGGGCTGCCAACACCGGGGAGCTGTTTTTT

size: NA
V: TRBV19
D: NA
J: TRBJ1-2
CDR3: CASSIEPYRYTF
DNA: TGTGCCAGTAGTATAGAACCCTACCGCTACACCTTC

size: NA
V: TRBV7-2
D: NA
J: TRBJ1-4
CDR3: CASSLDRFNEKLFF
DNA: TGTGCCAGCAGCTTAGACAGGTTTAATGAAAAACTGTTTTTT

size: NA
V: TRBV12-3/TRBV12-4
D: NA
J: TRBJ2-1
CDR3: CASIRTGNNEQFF
DNA: TGTGCCAGCATTCGGACTGGGAACAATGAGCAGTTCTTC

size: once
V: TRBV21-1
D: NA
J: TRBJ2-2
CDR3: CASSNPTGNFRDTGELFF
DNA: TGTGCCAGCAGCAACCCAACAGGTAACTTTCGGGACACCGGGGAGCTGTTTTTT

size: NA
V: TRBV2
D: TRBD1
J: TRBJ1-4
CDR3: CASTGGTNEKLFF
DNA: TGTGCCAGCACAGGGGGAACTAATGAAAAACTGTTTTTT

size: few
V: TRBV15
D: NA
J: TRBJ1-5
CDR3: CATSRDRGQPQHF
DNA: TGTGCCACCAGCAGAGATCGGGGTCAGCCCCAGCATTTT

size: NA
V: TRBV4-1
D: TRBD1
J: TRBJ2-7
CDR3: CASSQGQGGSYEQYF
DNA: TGCGCCAGCAGCCAAGGACAGGGGGGATCCTACGAGCAGTACTTC

size: few
V: TRBV28
D: TRBD1
J: TRBJ1-2
CDR3: CASSFGTANYGYTF
DNA: TGTGCCAGCAGTTTCGGGACAGCCAACTATGGCTACACCTTC

size: once
V: TRBV5-5
D: NA
J: TRBJ2-3
CDR3: CASSFGSGGQDTQYF
DNA: TGTGCCAGCAGCTTTGGGTCAGGTGGGCAAGATACGCAGTATTTT

size: NA
V: TRBV11-1
D: TRBD2
J: TRBJ2-3
CDR3: CASSLDGGLAGLQYF
DNA: TGTGCCAGCAGCTTGGACGGTGGACTAGCGGGACTGCAGTATTTT

size: NA
V: TRBV6-5
D: NA
J: TRBJ1-1
CDR3: CASSSSSGGRTEAFF
DNA: TGTGCCAGCAGTTCTAGCTCGGGGGGCAGGACTGAAGCTTTCTTT

size: once
V: TRBV5-1
D: TRBD1
J: TRBJ2-3
CDR3: CASSTYRGADTQYF
DNA: TGCGCCAGCAGCACCTACAGGGGCGCAGATACGCAGTATTTT

size: NA
V: TRBV13
D: NA
J: TRBJ1-6
CDR3: CASSLGRVYNSPLHF
DNA: TGTGCCAGCAGCCTCGGGAGGGTCTATAATTCACCCCTCCACTTT

size: NA
V: TRBV4-1
D: NA
J: TRBJ1-6
CDR3: CASSHPPGEPLHF
DNA: TGCGCCAGCAGCCATCCCCCCGGGGAACCCCTCCACTTT

size: NA
V: TRBV5-6
D: TRBD1
J: TRBJ1-2
CDR3: CASSWTGIGYGYTF
DNA: TGTGCCAGCAGCTGGACAGGGATCGGATATGGCTACACCTTC

size: NA
V: TRBV6-5
D: TRBD1
J: TRBJ2-4
CDR3: CASSPLDRAGNIQYF
DNA: TGTGCCAGCAGTCCATTGGACAGGGCCGGGAACATTCAGTACTTC

size: once
V: TRBV7-9
D: NA
J: TRBJ1-1
CDR3: CASSFTPDRTVENTEAFF
DNA: TGTGCCAGCAGCTTCACCCCGGATAGGACAGTAGAGAACACTGAAGCTTTCTTT

size: NA
V: TRBV29-1
D: NA
J: TRBJ2-5
CDR3: CSGREGETQYF
DNA: TGCAGCGGTCGAGAGGGAGAGACCCAGTACTTC

size: NA
V: TRBV7-3
D: TRBD2
J: TRBJ2-1
CDR3: CASSLGTSGGSYNEQFF
DNA: TGTGCCAGCAGCCTTGGGACTAGCGGGGGCTCCTACAATGAGCAGTTCTTC

size: NA
V: TRBV2
D: TRBD1
J: TRBJ1-2
CDR3: CASSPQGVYGYTF
DNA: TGTGCCAGCAGCCCACAGGGGGTGTATGGCTACACCTTC

size: NA
V: TRBV5-5
D: TRBD1
J: TRBJ1-5
CDR3: CASSWGQGNQPQHF
DNA: TGTGCCAGCAGCTGGGGACAGGGCAATCAGCCCCAGCATTTT

size: NA
V: TRBV7-2
D: NA
J: TRBJ2-5
CDR3: CASSLVGGVEEETQYF
DNA: TGTGCCAGCAGCTTAGTAGGAGGGGTGGAGGAAGAGACCCAGTACTTC

size: NA
V: TRBV4-2
D: TRBD2
J: TRBJ2-3
CDR3: CASSRRSGVAGGSSTDTQYF
DNA: TGTGCCAGCAGCCGCCGCTCGGGCGTAGCGGGGGGAAGTAGCACAGATACGCAGTATTTT

size: NA
V: TRBV7-2
D: NA
J: TRBJ2-5
CDR3: CASSLVEGQETQYF
DNA: TGTGCCAGCAGCTTAGTTGAGGGCCAAGAGACCCAGTACTTC

size: NA
V: TRBV18
D: TRBD1
J: TRBJ2-7
CDR3: CASSPKTGTGAYEQYF
DNA: TGTGCCAGCTCCCCGAAAACCGGGACAGGAGCCTACGAGCAGTACTTC